These 12 T cell receptor beta chains originate from one sample sequenced in a study of technical replicates of blood from a few donors (dated by TCRdb to about 2017). To prepare the library, the immunoSEQ multiplex PCR assay was applied. TCRdb re-hosts the immuneACCESS table, in-frame sequences only. Its copies lack some clones; in the studies checked, an unresolved V gene accounts for under half of them, and the cause for the rest is not known. The sample yields approximately 10,000 clones; 93% were counted once. Roughly a tenth of the sample is taken by the ten largest. Sequenced sample: PBMCs. The receptors derive from a human donor in good health.

This chain links TRBV27 with TRBJ1-5, with D tentatively TRBD1 (5 bases). In germline, CDR1 is MNHEY, CDR2 SMNVEV (reference sequence). This CDR3 has 21 residues. Trimming left V 8 bases short and J 0 bases short, with 32 bases between. CDR3 nucleotides: TGTGCCAGCTCACCCCGCACCCCTTCGGCAGGGCGAATAAATAGCAATCAGCCCCAGCATTTT. Its translation: CASSPRTPSAGRINSNQPQHF.

The rearrangement joins TRBV18 to TRBJ2-5; 10 positions match TRBD2. The CDR3 sequence is 16 residues long. Germline lookup yields CDR1 KGHSH and CDR2 LQKENI. Trimming removed 3 bases from V and 1 base from J; junction bases left unmatched: 5. As DNA, the CDR3 is TGTGCCAGCTCACCCTGGGCTAGCGGGAGCCAAGAGACCCAGTACTTC. Its protein is CASSPWASGSQETQYF.

This chain joins TRBV5-1 and TRBJ2-1; tentatively, D is TRBD1 (5 bases). Trimming removed 7 bases at V and 6 bases at J, with 20 bases between. Germline CDR1 reads SGHRS; CDR2 reads YFSETQ. This CDR3 is 15 amino acids long. Here the CDR3 DNA reads TGCGCCAGCTGCTCTTCCCCGACAGCTGCCAATGAGCAGTTCTTC. It is translated as CASCSSPTAANEQFF.

The chain has TRBV10-3 and TRBJ2-7, with TRBD1 matching over 9 bases. Germline V gene lookup returns CDR1 ENHRY and CDR2 SYGVKD. CDR3 length: 17 amino acids. J gave up 0 bases and V 3 bases, and 9 bases lay outside the gene matches. Here the CDR3 reads CAISEPGQGINSYEQYF. The CDR3 nucleotides read TGTGCCATCAGTGAACCCGGACAGGGGATAAACTCCTACGAGCAGTACTTC.

V is TRBV5-1 and J is TRBJ1-1; 7 bases are a match to TRBD1. The V and J ends lost 2 bases and 5 bases, in that order; junction bases with no gene match: 6. The CDR3 runs 14 residues. The germline gives CDR1 SGHRS, CDR2 YFSETQ. CDR3 sequence reads: CASSLMTGQTEAFF. CDR3 DNA sequence: TGCGCCAGCAGCTTAATGACAGGGCAGACTGAAGCTTTCTTT.

This chain links TRBV7-9 with TRBJ2-5; unclear D gene. The CDR3 extends over 14 amino acids. The V end was cut by 3 bases, the J end by 1 base, with 9 bases between. The germline V gene encodes CDR1 SEHNR and CDR2 FQNEAQ (reference sequence). Here the CDR3 reads CASSLLVSQETQYF. The CDR3 DNA reads as TGTGCCAGCAGCTTGCTCGTTAGCCAAGAGACCCAGTACTTC.

This chain joins TRBV9 and TRBJ2-6, with D uncertain. V lost 0 bases and J 3 bases, leaving 4 bases between the germline ends. CDR1 is SGDLS and CDR2 is YYNGEE in the germline V gene. The CDR3 contains 14 residues. The CDR3 bases are TGTGCCAGCAGCGTAGTCGGTGGGGCCAACGTCCTGACTTTC. Translated: CASSVVGGANVLTF.

This chain joins TRBV7-3 and TRBJ1-2; 11 bases align to TRBD1. With V trimmed by 2 bases and J by 6 bases, 2 bases remained unmatched. The CDR3 extends over 14 amino acids. Germline CDR1 and CDR2: SGHTA and FQGTGA. For the CDR3, the DNA is TGTGCCAGCAGCTTAGGGACAGGGGGAAATGGCTACACCTTC. Protein sequence: CASSLGTGGNGYTF.

This clone was observed a single time. The J gene is TRBJ2-1, the V gene TRBV19; 13 bases map to TRBD2. The CDR3 runs 17 residues. Germline lookup yields CDR1 LNHDA and CDR2 SQIVND (reference sequence). Losses at the gene ends were 9 bases for V and 0 bases for J; bases not matched to a gene: 8. CDR3 coding DNA: TGTGCCAGGGGACTAGCGGGAACCCAGAGCTCCTACAATGAGCAGTTCTTC. Protein product: CARGLAGTQSSYNEQFF.

This clone was found once. The rearrangement links TRBV30 to TRBJ1-2, with 7 bases identical to TRBD1. CDR1 GTSNPN and CDR2 SVGIG come from the germline V gene (reference sequence). The CDR3 runs 13 residues. The trim removed 2 bases at V and 4 bases at J, leaving 4 bases unmatched. Written as DNA, the CDR3 is TGTGCCTGGAGTTACAGGGGCGGCTATGGCTACACCTTC. It translates to CAWSYRGGYGYTF.

The V gene is TRBV6-5, the J gene TRBJ1-1; D possibly corresponds to TRBD1 (6 bases). V lost 4 bases and J 3 bases, leaving 12 bases between the germline ends. Germline CDR1 is MNHEY and CDR2 is SVGAGI. The length of the CDR3 is 14 residues. In nucleotides, the CDR3 is TGTGCCAGCAGTTCATTTACAGGGTACACTGAAGCTTTCTTT. It codes for CASSSFTGYTEAFF.

This chain links TRBV6-1 with TRBJ2-3; 9 bases are shared with TRBD1. Germline assignment: CDR1 MNHNS and CDR2 SASEGT. Trimming took 7 bases from V and 4 from J; bases not matched to a gene: 6. This CDR3 spans 14 amino acids. Here the CDR3 DNA reads TGTGCCAGCAAGGACAGGGGAGAAGCAGATACGCAGTATTTT. It specifies CASKDRGEADTQYF.